These 22 T cell receptor beta chains share one sample of origin, sequenced in a study of blood T cell repertoires in COVID-19 (dated by TCRdb to the early 2020s). The receptor library was made with the immunoSEQ multiplex PCR assay. The clones in this table, taken by TCRdb from immuneACCESS, are in-frame only. Not every clone is retained; where verified, under half of the shortfall comes from an unresolved V gene, and the cause of the rest is unknown. For this sample there are approximately 300,000 clones; around 84% appear just once. The top ten hold approximately 1.9% of the sample. Sequencing used PBMCs or T cells enriched from blood (not recorded which). The receptor source for this set is a woman aged 25 to 45 who had been exposed to COVID-19.

This sequence joins TRBV10-3 and TRBJ1-5; D is uncertain. Deletions cut 2 bases from V and 2 bases from J, with 10 bases between. The CDR3 contains 15 residues. Germline loops: CDR1 ENHRY, CDR2 SYGVKD. The CDR3 loop is CAISEQSQGNQPQHF. DNA for the CDR3: TGTGCCATCAGTGAGCAGAGTCAGGGCAATCAGCCCCAGCATTTT.

The gene calls are TRBV19 and TRBJ1-1, with D possibly being TRBD1 (6 bases). Germline CDR1 is LNHDA and CDR2 is SQIVND (reference sequence). The V end lost 7 bases, the J end lost 1 base, and 13 bases lay between the germline ends. There are 14 residues in the CDR3. CDR3: CASKERGTNTEAFF. The CDR3 region has the DNA TGTGCCAGTAAAGAAAGGGGGACGAACACTGAAGCTTTCTTT. Supplemented by reference TRBV19 and TRBJ1-1, the full variable domain reads DGGITQSPKYLFRKEGQNVTLSCEQNLNHDAMYWYRQDPGQGLRLIYYSQIVNDFQKGDIAEGYSVSREKKESFPLTVTSAQKNPTAFYLCASKERGTNTEAFFGQGTRLTVV.

The genes are TRBV19 and TRBJ2-5; maybe TRBD2 (5 bases). The CDR3 is 15 residues long. The germline V gene encodes CDR1 LNHDA and CDR2 SQIVND (reference sequence). V was pared by 1 base and J by 5 bases, with 14 bases between. As DNA, the CDR3 is TGTGCCAGTAGTATAGGCTACGGGATGGAGGAGACCCAGTACTTC. Its protein is CASSIGYGMEETQYF.

For the CDR3, the DNA is TGTGCCAGCGTCCTTAGCGGGGCGGGCGAGCAGTACTTC. Its protein is CASVLSGAGEQYF. V is TRBV12-3 or TRBV12-4 and J is TRBJ2-7, with 8 bases matching TRBD2. The CDR3 is made up of 13 amino acids. J was trimmed by 6 bases and V by 8 bases; bases with no gene match: 9.

CDR3 amino acids: CATSRGHTDTQYF. CDR3 in DNA: TGTGCCACCAGCAGGGGACATACAGATACGCAGTATTTT. V usage is TRBV15 and J usage is TRBJ2-3; D perhaps matches TRBD1 (6 bases). V lost 3 bases and J lost 3, with 7 bases in between. Germline V lookup: CDR1 LNHNV, CDR2 YYDKDF (reference sequence). The CDR3 is made up of 13 amino acids.

J is TRBJ2-1 and V is TRBV21-1; no check of the table's D call, TRBD2, against the DNA was made. TRBV21-1 is a documented pseudogene. The CDR3 has 12 amino acids. In nucleotides, the CDR3 is TGTGCCAGCAGCAATGTCGGGGGAGAGCAGTTCTTC. Translating it yields CASSNVGGEQFF.

The rearrangement links TRBV28 to TRBJ1-2, with 9 bases lining up with TRBD1. This CDR3 comprises 15 residues. V lost 5 bases to trimming and J lost 4 bases; unmatched junction nucleotides: 8. CDR1 and CDR2 (germline): MDHEN, SYDVKM. The CDR3, as DNA: TGTGCCAGCAGTACCCCCACAGGGGGCGGCTATGGCTACACCTTC. Encoded protein: CASSTPTGGGYGYTF.

V and J are TRBV28 and TRBJ2-1, with TRBD1 matching over 11 bases. This CDR3 is 16 amino acids long. Per germline, CDR1 MDHEN and CDR2 SYDVKM. After removal of 5 bases from V and 7 bases from J, the junction contained 10 bases not matched to a gene. CDR3 DNA sequence: TGTGCCAGCAGTCTGACCGGACAGGGGGCATGGAATGAGCAGTTCTTC. It translates to CASSLTGQGAWNEQFF.

The chain is built from TRBV30 and TRBJ1-1; no clear D. Germline V lookup: CDR1 GTSNPN, CDR2 SVGIG (reference sequence). The CDR3 runs 13 residues. The V gene lost 3 bases and the J gene lost 4 bases, with 12 bases spanning the gap. The CDR3 protein is CAWSGEGITEAFF. The CDR3 coding sequence is TGTGCCTGGAGCGGGGAGGGAATCACTGAAGCTTTCTTT.

This chain links TRBV6-4 with TRBJ1-4; D is unresolved. This CDR3 contains 14 residues. V was pared by 4 bases and J by 1 base, with 7 bases between. Germline assignment: CDR1 MRHNA and CDR2 SNTAGT. CDR3 protein: CASSGEETNEKLFF. DNA for the CDR3: TGTGCCAGCAGTGGGGAGGAAACTAATGAAAAACTGTTTTTT.

The V call is TRBV5-4, the J call TRBJ2-5; D is undetermined. The ends were cut back, 1 base at V and 5 bases at J, with 12 bases in the middle. CDR1 is SGHNT and CDR2 is YYREEE in the germline V gene (reference sequence). The CDR3 contains 14 residues. CDR3 DNA sequence: TGTGCCAGCAGCTTGCCCTCCCAGGTGGAGACCCAGTACTTC. This gives the protein CASSLPSQVETQYF. Using reference TRBV5-4 and TRBJ2-5 for the parts outside the CDR3, the full variable domain is ETGVTQSPTHLIKTRGQQVTLRCSSQSGHNTVSWYQQALGQGPQFIFQYYREEENGRGNFPPRFSGLQFPNYSSELNVNALELDDSALYLCASSLPSQVETQYFGPGTRLLVL.

CDR3 sequence reads: CASRTNRAENYGYTF. DNA for the CDR3: TGTGCCAGCAGGACTAACAGGGCTGAGAACTATGGCTACACCTTC. The chain has TRBV5-6 and TRBJ1-2, with a possible D match to TRBD1 (6 bases). V lost 5 bases to trimming and J lost 2 bases, with 16 bases between them. Germline V gene sequence: CDR1 SGHDT, CDR2 YYEEEE. This CDR3 is 15 amino acids long.

The sample holds one count of this clone. This chain uses TRBV5-1 with TRBJ2-1; the match to TRBD1 covers 7 bases. Germline values: CDR1 SGHRS, CDR2 YFSETQ. The CDR3 loop spans 14 amino acids. The V gene end was trimmed by 3 bases and the J gene end by 4 bases; junction bases not matched to a gene: 4. This chain's CDR3 is CASSSGQMYNEQFF. The CDR3 DNA reads as TGCGCCAGCAGCTCGGGACAGATGTACAATGAGCAGTTCTTC.

The J gene is TRBJ2-1, the V gene TRBV25-1; the D is unclear. The CDR3 sequence is 16 residues long. Per the germline V gene, CDR1 is MGHDK and CDR2 is SYGVNS. The V gene lost 1 base and the J gene lost 10 bases, with 20 bases spanning the gap. In DNA, the CDR3 is TGTGCCAGCAGTGAATCCTCTCAGCGCCGCTCCATAGAGCAGTTCTTC. It specifies CASSESSQRRSIEQFF.

The chain combines TRBV7-8 with TRBJ1-5, with 8 bases lining up with TRBD1. Germline values: CDR1 SGHVS, CDR2 FQNEAQ. The CDR3 has 15 amino acids. After removal of 5 bases from V and 3 bases from J, the junction contained 6 bases not matched to a gene. The CDR3 spells CASSPGTGHNQPQHF. The DNA of the CDR3 is TGTGCCAGCAGCCCAGGGACAGGTCACAATCAGCCCCAGCATTTT. Full variable domain (outside the CDR3, taken from reference TRBV7-8 and TRBJ1-5): GAGVSQSPRYKVAKRGQDVALRCDPISGHVSLFWYQQALGQGPEFLTYFQNEAQLDKSGLPSDRFFAERPEGSVSTLKIQRTQQEDSAVYLCASSPGTGHNQPQHFGDGTRLSIL.

This sequence joins TRBV9 and TRBJ1-1; D uncertain. In germline, CDR1 is SGDLS, CDR2 YYNGEE. The ends were cut back, 0 bases at V and 8 bases at J, with 8 bases in the middle. There are 12 residues in the CDR3. The CDR3 is CASSVEAGEAFF. CDR3 sequence (DNA): TGTGCCAGCAGCGTAGAAGCGGGGGAAGCTTTCTTT.

CDR3 bases: TGTGCCTTGAGGGAGGCCCACAATGAGCAGTTCTTC. Encoded protein: CALREAHNEQFF. This rearrangement joins TRBV30 to TRBJ2-1; D possibly corresponds to TRBD2 (6 bases). The V gene lost 7 bases and the J gene lost 5 bases, with 12 bases spanning the gap. There are 12 residues in the CDR3. Germline V gene sequence: CDR1 GTSNPN, CDR2 SVGIG (reference sequence).

The J gene is TRBJ1-5, the V gene TRBV30, with D unclear. The CDR3 is 12 residues long. Trimming pared 5 bases from V and 1 base from J, leaving 6 bases between. Looked up from germline, CDR1 is GTSNPN and CDR2 is SVGIG (reference sequence). The CDR3 bases are TGTGCCTGGGGGGAGAGCAATCAGCCCCAGCATTTT. This gives the protein CAWGESNQPQHF.

The chain is built from TRBV4-2 and TRBJ2-2; D possibly corresponds to TRBD2 (6 bases). This CDR3 comprises 15 residues. The germline V gene has CDR1 LGHNA and CDR2 YNFKEQ. Trimming removed 6 bases from V and 0 bases from J, with 11 bases in between. The CDR3 loop is CASSPGLANTGELFF. CDR3 DNA sequence: TGTGCCAGCAGTCCGGGACTGGCGAACACCGGGGAGCTGTTTTTT.

This chain joins TRBV7-9 and TRBJ1-2, with D maybe TRBD1 (5 bases). The CDR3 loop spans 14 amino acids. Germline CDR1 reads SEHNR; CDR2 reads FQNEAQ (reference sequence). Trimming took 5 bases from V and 5 from J, leaving 15 bases between them. The CDR3: CASSPLGQGYGYTF. The CDR3, as DNA: TGTGCCAGCAGCCCCCTTGGGCAGGGTTATGGCTACACCTTC.

This chain joins TRBV18 and TRBJ2-2; D gene unclear. The germline gives CDR1 KGHSH, CDR2 LQKENI. The CDR3 spans 14 residues. The germline V and J ends were trimmed by 5 bases and 6 bases, with 13 bases remaining between them. The CDR3 loop reads CASSSFDEAGELFF. The CDR3 bases are TGTGCCAGCTCATCCTTTGACGAGGCCGGGGAGCTGTTTTTT. Supplemented by reference TRBV18 and TRBJ2-2, the full variable domain reads NAGVMQNPRHLVRRRGQEARLRCSPMKGHSHVYWYRQLPEEGLKFMVYLQKENIIDESGMPKERFSAEFPKEGPSILRIQQVVRGDSAAYFCASSSFDEAGELFFGEGSRLTVL.

V and J are TRBV7-9 and TRBJ1-1; 7 positions match TRBD1. Germline CDR1 SEHNR, CDR2 FQNEAQ (reference sequence). Losses at the gene ends were 5 bases for V and 4 bases for J; bases not matched to a gene: 19. The CDR3 consists of 18 residues. The CDR3 here is CASSPISIAQGVGTEAFF. The DNA for the CDR3 is TGTGCCAGCAGCCCAATCTCCATTGCTCAGGGGGTGGGCACTGAAGCTTTCTTT.